This TCR beta chain originates from a study of shared clonotypes between healthy human individuals. Study-wide findings and caveats: Across a handful of donors, naive CD4 shared 5% to 5.5%, naive CD8 3.5% to 4%, memory CD4 about 2.4%, memory CD8 under 0.5%.

An even split of each subset's genomic DNA across several immunoSEQ plates was performed. Clones were read by immunoSEQ multiplex PCR, and TCRdb kept only the in-frame ones, dropping some. The sample contains approximately 1.1 million clones, about four fifths of which appear only once. Donors, without exception, were Caucasian adults residing in Nashville, Tennessee. With regard to this clone: Its matching antigen is unknown. This specimen includes other DNA sequences encoding the same CDR3.

This receptor was identified in a man younger than 35 in good health. Some clones in this sample may be carry-over from other donors' samples. The sequencing input was memory CD4+ T cells from PBMCs. Sample subset: CD45RA-negative fraction.

As DNA, the CDR3 is TGTGCCAGCAGTTTCGGGACTCAGCCCCAGCATTTT. It is translated as CASSFGTQPQHF. The rearrangement uses TRBV28 and TRBJ1-5, with D perhaps matching TRBD1 (5 bases). The CDR3 is made up of 12 amino acids. The V gene lost 3 bases and the J gene lost 6 bases, with 6 bases spanning the gap. Germline values: CDR1 MDHEN, CDR2 SYDVKM.